This T cell receptor (beta chain) was recorded in a study of vaccination and CD4 T cells after COVID-19. On the study more broadly: It was a median roughly 100 days after diagnosis, with a range of 35 to 161, that post-COVID samples were drawn. Control cultures used a CEFX viral epitope pool, an HIV-1 Nef peptide pool, or no peptide.

Specified treatment: approximately 10-day PBMC culture with coronavirus spike peptide pools or control peptides (ViraFEST assay). Peptide pool stimulation in ViraFEST expanded antigen-specific T cells, whose TCRs were then sequenced. PBMCs, plated at fewer than 2.5 million per well, were grown in the presence of roughly 9.8 IU/ml IL-2 and around 10 ug/ml peptide pools. The CDR3 runs to 12 residues. Germline V gene sequence: CDR1 SQVTM, CDR2 ANQGSEA. Trimming removed 8 bases from V and 7 bases from J, with 16 bases in between. Comment on this clonotype: Antigen specificity is unknown.

The Oncomine TCR Beta short-read assay sequenced DNA from cultured CD4+ T cells. TCRdb ran MiXCR on the PCR reads and lists one entry per CDR3 protein. The sample consists of 9,500 to 15,000 distinct CDR3 sequences, about 56% of them appearing once. V gene TRBV29-1 combines with J gene TRBJ2-3, with a possible D match to TRBD2 (5 bases). The TCR sequence derives from a human donor who had recovered from COVID-19. Sequenced: CD4+ T cells from blood, cultured in vitro. The CDR3 sequence: CSSRITGNTQYF. CDR3 DNA: TGCAGCTCCCGTATAACGGGGAATACGCAGTATTTT.